This TCR beta chain was sequenced for a study of T cells in Graves' hyperthyroidism and ophthalmopathy. Study-level points and caveats: Ophthalmopathy, which appeared later, was predicted by the model a median around 6.5 months before onset.

This CDR3 contains 14 residues. Germline CDR1 LNHNV, CDR2 YYDKDF (reference sequence). Trimming pared 9 bases from V and 10 bases from J, leaving 24 bases between. This clonotype was counted many times. Its antigen is as yet unknown. TCR beta CDR3 regions were amplified from RNA transcripts. TCR CDR3 regions were first amplified by RT-PCR with HTBI primers. TCRdb re-called the multiplex PCR reads with MiXCR, one entry per CDR3 protein. Here the sample spans approximately 400,000 distinct CDR3 sequences, about 15% being singletons. Sequencing input: blood. The chain has TRBV15 and TRBJ1-1; unclear D gene. The source of this sequence is a woman aged 25 to 39 with Graves' ophthalmopathy. The CDR3 bases are TGTGCCACTTCCCTATGGCGGGCAGGCGTTGGAGCTTTCTTT. This codes for CATSLWRAGVGAFF. The full variable domain, its missing parts supplied by reference TRBV15 and TRBJ1-1, is DAMVIQNPRYQVTQFGKPVTLSCSQTLNHNVMYWYQQKSSQAPKLLFHYYDKDFNNEADTPDNFQSRRPNTSFCFLDIRSPGLGDTAMYLCATSLWRAGVGAFFGQGTRLTVV.